The 19 T cell receptor beta chains below come from one sample, sequenced in a study of T cells in Graves' hyperthyroidism and ophthalmopathy. TCR beta CDR3 regions were amplified from RNA. The study used the HTBI primer set for a first-round RT-PCR of the TCR CDR3. TCRdb passed the multiplex PCR reads through MiXCR, listing each CDR3 protein once. The data show 140,000 or so distinct CDR3 sequences, approximately 24% seen once. Sequences were obtained from blood. Receptors were obtained from a woman in her fifties or sixties with Graves' hyperthyroidism that later progressed to Graves' ophthalmopathy.

This clonotype was found many times. The chain carries TRBV20-1 and TRBJ1-1; unclear D gene. Trimming pared 5 bases from V and 0 bases from J, leaving 10 bases between. The CDR3 spans 13 residues. Germline values: CDR1 DFQATT, CDR2 SNEGSKA (reference sequence). The CDR3 sequence is CSALESLNTEAFF. DNA for the CDR3: TGCAGTGCTCTCGAATCCTTGAACACTGAAGCTTTCTTT.

The chain couples TRBV20-1 to TRBJ1-4; 7 nucleotides agree with TRBD1. Germline V gene data show CDR1 as DFQATT and CDR2 as SNEGSKA (reference sequence). Losses at the gene ends were 2 bases for V and 7 bases for J; bases not matched to a gene: 10. The CDR3 contains 15 residues. The CDR3 coding sequence is TGCAGTGCTAGACAGGGGGAGGACGCAGGTGAAAAACTGTTTTTT. Protein sequence: CSARQGEDAGEKLFF.

In this sample, this clonotype turned up many times. This chain connects TRBV12-3 or TRBV12-4 to TRBJ2-1, with TRBD1 identical over 10 bases. There are 15 residues in the CDR3. Trimming removed 4 bases from V and 2 bases from J; junction bases left unmatched: 2. The CDR3: CASSSTGGPYNEQFF. CDR3 nucleotides: TGTGCCAGCAGTTCGACAGGGGGCCCCTACAATGAGCAGTTCTTC.

The chain employs TRBV20-1 and TRBJ1-1; D is uncertain. The CDR3 is 13 residues long. The ends were cut back, 1 base at V and 7 bases at J, with 13 bases in the middle. Germline-derived CDR1 and CDR2 are DFQATT and SNEGSKA (reference sequence). CDR3 in amino acids: CSARVAGSGEAFF. CDR3 sequence (DNA): TGCAGTGCTAGAGTTGCCGGCAGCGGTGAAGCTTTCTTT.

V and J are TRBV10-3 and TRBJ2-7; D unclear. CDR3 length: 13 residues. V was clipped by 6 bases and J by 2 bases, with 11 bases between them. Germline CDR1 ENHRY, CDR2 SYGVKD. The CDR3 DNA reads as TGTGCCATCAGCGAGGACCGCACCTACGAGCAGTACTTC. Its protein is CAISEDRTYEQYF.

This clonotype showed up just once. The J gene is TRBJ2-7, the V gene TRBV4-1, with TRBD2 matching 10 bases. This CDR3 is built from 15 residues. Germline V gene sequence: CDR1 MGHRA, CDR2 YSYEKL. Unmatched junction bases numbered 5, after V lost 4 bases and J lost 2 bases. CDR3 nucleotide sequence: TGCGCCAGCAGCCGGTCTAGCGGGAGCCCCTACGAGCAGTACTTC. Amino acid sequence: CASSRSSGSPYEQYF.

This clonotype appeared a few times. The rearrangement joins TRBV5-5 to TRBJ2-7; D call uncertain. The CDR3 runs to 17 residues. Trimming shortened V by 0 bases and J by 0 bases, and 16 bases separated the two germline ends. Germline V gene data show CDR1 as SGHKS and CDR2 as YYEKEE (reference sequence). CDR3 residues: CASSLVVFNTISYEQYF. CDR3 sequence (DNA): TGTGCCAGCAGCTTGGTTGTGTTTAATACAATCTCCTACGAGCAGTACTTC.

This clonotype appeared many times. The chain uses TRBV10-3 and TRBJ2-7; 10 bases match TRBD1. The germline CDR1 and CDR2 sequences are ENHRY and SYGVKD. V shed 0 bases and J 3 bases; nucleotides not matched to a gene: 2. CDR3 length: 15 residues. The CDR3 loop reads CAISESDRGVYEQYF. In nucleotides, the CDR3 is TGTGCCATCAGTGAGTCGGACAGGGGGGTCTACGAGCAGTACTTC.

The chain's CDR3 is CSARVLSGRNTYEQYF. In nucleotides, the CDR3 is TGCAGTGCTAGAGTCCTTAGCGGGAGGAATACCTACGAGCAGTACTTC. The J gene is TRBJ2-7, the V gene TRBV20-1; 10 bases align to TRBD2. V trimming: 1 base; J trimming: 2 bases; junction bases outside the gene matches: 8. Germline V CDR1 and CDR2: DFQATT, SNEGSKA (reference sequence). This CDR3 comprises 16 residues.

The rearrangement uses TRBV5-1 and TRBJ1-1; D is ambiguous. Germline V gene lookup returns CDR1 SGHRS and CDR2 YFSETQ. This CDR3 has 15 residues. V shed 0 bases and J shed 0 bases, with 9 bases lying between them. CDR3 DNA: TGCGCCAGCAGCTTGGGGCGCAGTATGAACACTGAAGCTTTCTTT. Residues: CASSLGRSMNTEAFF.

This clonotype occurred many times. The chain joins TRBV7-3 to TRBJ2-2; D may be TRBD1 (6 bases). The CDR3 has 14 amino acids. Germline V CDR1 and CDR2: SGHTA, FQGTGA. With 5 bases removed from V and 3 bases from J, the gap between germline ends came to 10 bases. The CDR3 DNA is TGTGCCAGCAGCCTAGGGGGATACACCGGGGAGCTGTTTTTT. Translating it yields CASSLGGYTGELFF.

The CDR3 DNA reads TGTGCCAGCAGCTACAGGGGGCCGACAGATACGCAGTATTTT. Its protein product is CASSYRGPTDTQYF. The chain uses TRBV11-2 and TRBJ2-3; 9 bases align to TRBD1. After removal of 4 bases from V and 3 bases from J, the junction contained 2 bases not matched to a gene. The germline V gene encodes CDR1 SGHAT and CDR2 FQNNGV. This CDR3 is 14 amino acids long.

This chain links TRBV19 with TRBJ2-3; TRBD2 matches at 8 bases. V trimming: 1 base; J trimming: 4 bases; junction bases outside the gene matches: 7. Germline CDR1 LNHDA, CDR2 SQIVND (reference sequence). This CDR3 region has 16 residues. The CDR3: CASSIVLAGGADTQYF. CDR3 DNA: TGTGCCAGTAGTATAGTCCTAGCGGGTGGAGCAGATACGCAGTATTTT.

This clonotype was picked up one time. The CDR3, as DNA: TGTGCCAGCGGTATGGGACAGGGGTTCCGGCAGCCCCAGCATTTT. This translates into CASGMGQGFRQPQHF. The chain carries TRBV28 and TRBJ1-5; TRBD1 aligns across 10 bases. Germline values: CDR1 MDHEN, CDR2 SYDVKM. This CDR3 contains 15 residues. Germline trimming cut 8 bases from V and 7 bases from J; bases unmatched to any gene: 11.

Turning to this clonotype: The germline gene is not matched at one end of the junction; a read error may be the cause. The chain carries TRBV27 and TRBJ2-5; TRBD2 might be the D (6 bases). The CDR3 has 15 amino acids. Germline V gene lookup returns CDR1 MNHEY and CDR2 SMNVEV (reference sequence). In DNA, the CDR3 is TGTGCCAGCAGTCCCTTAGCGGCCTCGGGCATTGGTTTGGACTTC. Translating it yields CASSPLAASGIGLDF.

In nucleotides, the CDR3 is TGTGCCAGCAGCTTAGGGGGGGACAGGGCCCTACGAGTGGGGTACTTC. Translating gives CASSLGGDRALRVGYF. The chain is built from TRBV11-2 and TRBJ2-5; 9 nucleotides match TRBD1. From germline, CDR1 is SGHAT and CDR2 FQNNGV. CDR3 length: 16 residues. The V gene end was trimmed by 1 base and the J gene end by 13 bases; junction bases not matched to a gene: 16.

V gene TRBV28 combines with J gene TRBJ2-2, with 12 bases fitting TRBD1. The CDR3 sequence is 18 residues long. CDR1 is MDHEN and CDR2 is SYDVKM in the germline V gene. Trimming cost V 6 bases and J 5 bases; bases outside gene matches: 13. The CDR3 DNA reads as TGTGCCAGCAGCCCTATCCGGGGACAGGGGGCTGGAACCGGGGAGCTGTTTTTT. It encodes CASSPIRGQGAGTGELFF. Drawing the rest from reference TRBV28 and TRBJ2-2, the complete variable domain is DVKVTQSSRYLVKRTGEKVFLECVQDMDHENMFWYRQDPGLGLRLIYFSYDVKMKEKGDIPEGYSVSREKKERFSLILESASTNQTSMYLCASSPIRGQGAGTGELFFGEGSRLTVL.

This clonotype has a count of ten or more. The gene calls are TRBV20-1 and TRBJ2-7; 12 bases agree with TRBD2. This CDR3 has 17 amino acids. Germline assignment: CDR1 DFQATT and CDR2 SNEGSKA (reference sequence). The V gene end was trimmed by 3 bases and the J gene end by 2 bases; junction bases not matched to a gene: 11. The CDR3 DNA reads as TGCAGTGCTAGCGGACTAGCGGGAACGAGGAAGACCTACGAGCAGTACTTC. Translating gives CSASGLAGTRKTYEQYF.

V and J are TRBV5-4 and TRBJ2-5; possible D gene TRBD2, 6 bases. V was cut by 6 bases and J by 4 bases, with 16 bases left in between. The CDR3 totals 14 residues. The germline V gene encodes CDR1 SGHNT and CDR2 YYREEE (reference sequence). CDR3 protein: CASKPGGLLETQYF. In DNA, the CDR3 is TGTGCCAGCAAGCCCGGGGGTCTACTAGAGACCCAGTACTTC.